This T cell receptor beta chain was captured by sequencing in a study of blood T cell repertoires in COVID-19 (TCRdb year 2020). For context, the study as a whole: Samples covering the acute and convalescent phases of COVID-19 were provided by collaborators in the United States, Italy and Spain. The prospective study material was composed of cDNA or gDNA derived from T cells, B-cell-depleted T cells, or PBMCs. The dataset comprised deeply sampled blood TCRbeta repertoires from subjects exposed to, actively infected with, or recovered from COVID-19. The repertoires were made available in a free public database intended to serve as a resource for research on the immune response to SARS-CoV-2. The samples were drawn from two sources: the first 160 participants of the ongoing ImmuneRACE study, and 1,000 to 1,500 subjects contributed by 6 global collaborators. The sample metadata nearly always contained a de-identified subject ID, COVID-19 status, age in years and sex. Where HLA class I and class II types were available, the types were taken from metadata supplied by the sample provider, not from assay-based typing. Findings and caveats that apply to the study as a whole: How much clinical and demographic metadata was included differed by source and by participant, and the metadata was provided uncurated.

Notes on this clone: Its specific antigen is unknown. No much larger clonotype is one base removed from it; base qualities were not supplied.

The CDR3 goes from the cysteine to the phenylalanine over 17 residues. The read is trimmed to its CDR3 DNA, 51 bases read in frame from base 1. CDR1 and CDR2 are drawn from the germline V gene: SGHRS, YFSETQ. The V end gives up 4 bases and the J end 0 bases, leaving 4 bases in the junction not matched to a gene. Whole blood was collected in K2EDTA tubes by collaborating institutions according to the institutions' own protocols. For TCRbeta analysis, collaborators shipped samples in one of three forms: frozen whole blood, isolated PBMCs, or DNA extracted from either of those sample types. The immunoSEQ Assay, a bias-controlled multiplex PCR, was used to amplify TCRbeta CDR3 regions from genomic DNA. Regarding the original processing steps: The number of nucleated cells in each sample was estimated by amplification of reference gene primers within the assay. Sequence reads were collapsed and filtered to measure the absolute abundance of every unique TCRbeta CDR3 rearrangement. Productive Simpson clonality was computed per sample as the square root of Simpson's diversity index over productive rearrangements. TCRdb re-hosts the immuneACCESS table, in-frame sequences only. Its copies lack some clones; in the studies checked, an unresolved V gene accounts for under half of them, and the cause for the rest is not known. V, J and clone size were drawn from that table, and D and trimming were deduced from the DNA. This sample lists about 44,000 clones; more than 70% were detected once. The top ten clonotypes cover more than 4% of the sample.

Material for sequencing was peripheral blood. This receptor was taken from a woman between 65 and 79 years old with acute or convalescent COVID-19. In this chain, TRBV5-1 is recombined with TRBJ2-6, and 10 junctional nucleotides match TRBD1. The CDR3 corresponds to CASSRQGASSGANVLTF. The nucleotide sequence reads as follows: TGCGCCAGCAGCAGACAGGGGGCAAGCTCTGGGGCCAACGTCCTGACTTTC.